Below are 8 T cell receptor beta chains sequenced from a single sample in a study of cytomegalovirus exposure and HLA in healthy donors. This table comes from immunoSEQ multiplex PCR, and its TCRdb copy is limited to in-frame clones, with some not included. The top ten hold more than 1.1% of the sample, which has 150,000 to 200,000 clones, roughly 88% seen once. Material: PBMCs. The receptor source for this set is a woman younger than 30 in good health and CMV-seronegative.

The chain recombines TRBV19 with TRBJ2-7, with 7 bases identical to TRBD1. Trimming at V came to 3 bases and at J to 5 bases, leaving 7 bases not matched to a gene. In germline, CDR1 is LNHDA, CDR2 SQIVND (reference sequence). CDR3 length equals 14 residues. CDR3 residues: CASSIGTAVHEQYF. The CDR3 DNA reads as TGTGCCAGTAGTATCGGGACAGCTGTTCACGAGCAGTACTTC.

The gene calls are TRBV9 and TRBJ1-4; no clear D gene. The V end was cut by 3 bases, the J end by 0 bases, with 9 bases between. Germline V gene data show CDR1 as SGDLS and CDR2 as YYNGEE. The CDR3 extends over 15 amino acids. The CDR3 DNA sequence: TGTGCCAGCAGCGCCTCGGGAGCAACTAATGAAAAACTGTTTTTT. Its protein is CASSASGATNEKLFF.

The chain joins TRBV5-4 to TRBJ1-6, with a weak D call TRBD1 (5 bases). Trimming shortened V by 4 bases and J by 0 bases, and 11 bases separated the two germline ends. The germline V gene encodes CDR1 SGHNT and CDR2 YYREEE (reference sequence). This CDR3 is built from 16 residues. This CDR3 reads CASSPGGSSYNSPLHF. CDR3 nucleotides: TGTGCCAGCAGCCCCGGGGGGAGCTCCTATAATTCACCCCTCCACTTT.

V is TRBV11-2 and J is TRBJ2-1; 13 bases align to TRBD2. The junction had 11 bases not matched to a gene; V was cut back by 0 bases and J by 9 bases. This CDR3 comprises 18 residues. Looked up from germline, CDR1 is SGHAT and CDR2 is FQNNGV. In DNA, the CDR3 is TGTGCCAGCAGCTTAGAAATTGGGACTAGCGGGATGGAGAGTGAGCAGTTCTTC. Its protein product is CASSLEIGTSGMESEQFF.

This chain uses TRBV4-1 with TRBJ2-5; D not certain. The CDR3 has 15 residues. Trimming cost V 1 base and J 0 bases, with 9 bases left between them. Germline loops: CDR1 MGHRA, CDR2 YSYEKL. Here the CDR3 reads CASSQVPEYQETQYF. The DNA for the CDR3 is TGCGCCAGCAGCCAAGTTCCCGAGTACCAAGAGACCCAGTACTTC.

To note about this clone: Other DNA variants within this sample encode the same CDR3. The rearrangement joins TRBV5-1 to TRBJ2-7; D remains unclear. The germline V gene encodes CDR1 SGHRS and CDR2 YFSETQ. The CDR3 is 14 amino acids. V lost 0 bases and J 3 bases, leaving 10 bases between the germline ends. The CDR3 nucleotides are TGCGCCAGCAGCTTGGCGGGTGCCGGCTACGAGCAGTACTTC. Encoded protein: CASSLAGAGYEQYF. Full variable domain (rest looked up from reference TRBV5-1 and TRBJ2-7): KAGVTQTPRYLIKTRGQQVTLSCSPISGHRSVSWYQQTPGQGLQFLFEYFSETQRNKGNFPGRFSGRQFSNSRSEMNVSTLELGDSALYLCASSLAGAGYEQYFGPGTRLTVT.

V usage is TRBV29-1 and J usage is TRBJ2-1; D may be TRBD1 (6 bases). The germline V gene encodes CDR1 SQVTM and CDR2 ANQGSEA. The CDR3 spans 13 residues. Trimming stripped 6 bases from V and 5 bases from J, with 14 bases between. DNA of the CDR3: TGCAGCGTGAACCTGGACAGTAACAATGAGCAGTTCTTC. It is translated as CSVNLDSNNEQFF.

The V and J genes are TRBV5-4 and TRBJ1-4; 12 bases match TRBD1. The CDR3 loop spans 17 amino acids. The V segment lost 2 bases and the J segment 7 bases; nucleotides outside the gene matches: 9. Germline lookup yields CDR1 SGHNT and CDR2 YYREEE (reference sequence). The DNA for the CDR3 is TGTGCCAGCAGCTTTATGGGGACAGGGGGCTTAAGTGAAAAACTGTTTTTT. Protein product: CASSFMGTGGLSEKLFF.